Listed below are T cell receptor beta chains from one sample, sequenced in a study of T cells after posttransplantation cyclophosphamide. Generated by immunoSEQ multiplex PCR, the TCRdb table keeps only in-frame clones and is missing some. The table shows more than 30,000 clones, with over 80% occurring only once. Sequencing was done on a sample of naive CD4+ T cells sorted from PBMCs. All receptors derive from a woman between 55 and 75 years old in good health, CMV-negative, and a related stem cell transplant donor. The conserved cysteine and the conserved F or W are not part of the CDR3 here. The order of the fields is clone size, V gene, J gene, CDR3 protein. Some rows have no size entry. The others give once, few or many, or a class for an expanded clone.

few,TRBV4-3,TRBJ1-2,ASSQARDRENYGYT
-,TRBV7-9,TRBJ2-2,ASSLGATSGRVTGELF
once,TRBV7-9,TRBJ1-4,ASSLTDEKLF
-,TRBV11-3,TRBJ2-3,ASSLTESTDTQY
-,TRBV28,TRBJ2-2,ASSLYTNTGELF
once,TRBV5-4,TRBJ2-2,ASSLNRGFNTGELF
-,TRBV6-6,TRBJ2-5,ASSYGTSGPQETQY
-,TRBV7-9,TRBJ2-1,ASTIRSSSYNEQF
-,TRBV28,TRBJ2-3,ASIQLGGTDTQY
-,TRBV19,TRBJ2-6,ASSRTTTGSSSNVLT
-,TRBV7-2,TRBJ1-1,ASTDRSRTAEAF
-,TRBV15,TRBJ2-5,ATSRDLGGLETQY
-,TRBV7-8,TRBJ1-1,ASSTRQGNTEAF
-,TRBV7-2,TRBJ1-5,ASSLGTGGFNQPQH
-,TRBV19,TRBJ2-2,ASSTRASGELF
once,TRBV19,TRBJ1-1,ASSTRTAGNTEAF
-,TRBV5-1,TRBJ1-1,ASNFGSPRMNTEAF
few,TRBV2,TRBJ1-1,ASSDAVWTEAF
-,TRBV6-5,TRBJ2-2,ASRSSGEALF
-,TRBV11-3,TRBJ2-7,ATLGLAGIYEQY